This T cell receptor beta chain came from a study of blood T cells in healthy people across ages. Study-wide results and limits: Researchers judged that diversity estimates from one million T cells fell short of true values. TCR beta diversity per million T cells fell roughly linearly with age.

Losses at the gene ends were 6 bases for V and 0 bases for J; bases not matched to a gene: 5. The CDR3 sequence is 16 residues long. Germline V gene sequence: CDR1 LNHNV, CDR2 YYDKDF (reference sequence). Alongside a J-beta primer mix, a sample-barcoded 5' primer served in a second PCR lasting about 6 to 12 cycles. TCRdb used MiXCR to reprocess the 5' RACE reads, holding one entry per CDR3 protein. The table has 1.5 million to 2 million distinct CDR3 sequences, around 40% seen once. Comment on this clonotype: What it recognizes is unknown.

V usage is TRBV15 and J usage is TRBJ2-5; TRBD2 matches at 12 bases. The sequenced material came from blood. This TCR came from a human donor in good health. The CDR3 nucleotides read TGTGCCACCAGTAACGGACTAGCGGGGAACCAAGAGACCCAGTACTTC. Its translation: CATSNGLAGNQETQYF.